A selection of T cell receptor beta chains follows, all from one sample in a study of early T cells in non-severe SARS-CoV-2 infection. A single record per CDR3 protein comes from TCRdb applying MiXCR to the 5' RACE reads. This sample has around 78,000 distinct CDR3 sequences, with over 11% found just once. Sequences were obtained from whole blood. The receptors here all came from an adult who was a healthcare worker with PCR-confirmed SARS-CoV-2 infection or an uninfected control (not recorded which). Both conserved end residues are part of each CDR3. A D gene is named only where the DNA matches it firmly. Not all rows give a size; the values are once, few, many and, for expanded clones, a class.

TRBJ2-1 many - TRBV18 CASSPGVRKRDNEQFF TGTGCCAGCTCACCAGGAGTAAGAAAACGAGACAATGAGCAGTTCTTC
TRBJ2-7 many - TRBV20-1 CSASRDSSYEQYF TGCAGTGCTTCCCGGGACTCCTCCTACGAGCAGTACTTC
TRBJ1-5 - - TRBV7-6 CASSLDSTNQPQHF TGTGCCAGCAGCTTAGACAGCACCAATCAGCCCCAGCATTTT
TRBJ1-2 - TRBD1 TRBV11-3 CASSSPTDRQNYGYTF TGTGCCAGCAGCTCACCGACGGACAGGCAGAACTATGGCTACACCTTC
TRBJ2-1 few TRBD2 TRBV7-8 CASSPVGTSGRNNEQFF TGTGCCAGCAGCCCCGTGGGGACTAGCGGGAGGAACAATGAGCAGTTCTTC
TRBJ1-1 few TRBD1 TRBV2 CASSTGQGAIPRAFF TGTGCCAGCAGTACCGGCCAGGGGGCAATCCCTCGGGCTTTCTTT
TRBJ2-5 few TRBD1 TRBV5-4 CASSLAPGQGGETQYF TGTGCCAGCAGCTTGGCCCCGGGACAGGGTGGAGAGACCCAGTACTTC
TRBJ1-6 many - TRBV12-3/TRBV12-4 CASSAPASPLHF TGTGCCAGCAGCGCCCCGGCGTCACCCCTCCACTTT
TRBJ1-1 - - TRBV7-6 CASSLGSANTEAFF TGTGCCAGCAGCTTAGGCTCCGCGAACACTGAAGCTTTCTTT
TRBJ1-6 - - TRBV6-1 CASSGSRGDTPLHF TGTGCCAGCAGTGGGAGTCGAGGGGATACACCCCTCCACTTT
TRBJ2-6 - - TRBV29-1 CSVVGSGANVLTF TGCAGCGTTGTCGGGTCTGGGGCCAACGTCCTGACTTTC
TRBJ2-7 - TRBD2 TRBV6-6 CASSYSGLGYEQYF TGTGCCAGCAGTTACTCTGGACTAGGCTACGAGCAGTACTTC
TRBJ1-3 many - TRBV7-9 CASSLVLGNTIYF TGTGCCAGCAGCTTAGTCCTAGGAAACACCATATATTTT
TRBJ1-6 many - TRBV7-2 CASSPRRSSYNSPLHF TGTGCCAGCAGCCCCCGACGGAGCTCCTATAATTCACCCCTCCACTTT